These 24 T cell receptor beta chains were sequenced from one sample in a study of chemoradiotherapy in HPV16-positive cancers. The repertoire was sequenced with immunoSEQ multiplex PCR; TCRdb's copy has only in-frame clones and lacks some. Among tens of thousands of clones, roughly 80% were seen once, and the ten largest hold around 5.1%. Sequencing used blood, obtained from a patient who underwent chemoradiotherapy. These receptors were obtained from a human donor with HPV-associated anogenital cancer.

This chain connects TRBV6-1 to TRBJ1-5, with TRBD1 identical over 8 bases. CDR3 size: 15 residues. The J segment lost 6 bases and the V segment lost 4 bases, leaving 8 bases of the junction unmatched. Per the germline V gene, CDR1 is MNHNS and CDR2 is SASEGT. Here the CDR3 reads CASSGIDRGSQPQHF. CDR3 sequence (DNA): TGTGCCAGCAGTGGGATCGACAGGGGAAGTCAGCCCCAGCATTTT.

This clone was recorded only once. This chain uses TRBV5-1 with TRBJ2-4; the D is unclear. The CDR3 sequence is 16 residues long. Germline assignment: CDR1 SGHRS and CDR2 YFSETQ. V was trimmed by 4 bases and J by 0 bases, leaving 14 bases between them. The CDR3 is CASSINDGLAKNIQYF. The CDR3 bases are TGCGCCAGCAGCATAAACGACGGATTAGCCAAAAACATTCAGTACTTC.

The chain uses TRBV27 and TRBJ2-3; 7 positions agree with TRBD1. Per the germline V gene, CDR1 is MNHEY and CDR2 is SMNVEV (reference sequence). V shed 5 bases and J 2 bases; nucleotides not matched to a gene: 7. This CDR3 contains 15 residues. This chain's CDR3 is CASSIQGRNTDTQYF. In DNA, the CDR3 is TGTGCCAGCAGTATACAGGGGCGAAACACAGATACGCAGTATTTT.

CDR3 protein: CASSLGRLVDGETQYF. The CDR3 region has the DNA TGTGCCAGCAGCTTAGGGAGGCTTGTTGACGGAGAGACCCAGTACTTC. V usage is TRBV7-2 and J usage is TRBJ2-5; D is possibly TRBD2 (5 bases). Germline CDR1 is SGHTA and CDR2 is FQGNSA. Trimming pared 1 base from V and 4 bases from J, leaving 16 bases between. The CDR3 contains 16 residues. Complete variable domain (other parts from reference TRBV7-2 and TRBJ2-5): GAGVSQSPSNKVTEKGKDVELRCDPISGHTALYWYRQSLGQGLEFLIYFQGNSAPDKSGLPSDRFSAERTGGSVSTLTIQRTQQEDSAVYLCASSLGRLVDGETQYFGPGTRLLVL.

V usage is TRBV7-9 and J usage is TRBJ2-6; no clear D. Germline V gives CDR1 SEHNR, CDR2 FQNEAQ (reference sequence). V lost 0 bases, J lost 4 bases, and 7 bases lay in between. CDR3 length equals 15 residues. The CDR3 coding sequence is TGTGCCAGCAGCTTAGCGTTGTTCGGGGCCAACGTCCTGACTTTC. Its translation: CASSLALFGANVLTF.

The V gene is TRBV28, the J gene TRBJ1-2; 8 bases are shared with TRBD1. The CDR3 runs to 13 residues. V was pared by 5 bases and J by 2 bases, with 1 base of the junction left unmatched. Germline CDR1 reads MDHEN; CDR2 reads SYDVKM. The CDR3 DNA sequence: TGTGCCAGCAGTCGGACAGGGAACTATGGCTACACCTTC. Translated, it gives CASSRTGNYGYTF.

This chain connects TRBV27 to TRBJ1-4; D is possibly TRBD1 (5 bases). Germline CDR1 MNHEY, CDR2 SMNVEV (reference sequence). CDR3 length: 15 residues. With 9 bases removed from V and 3 bases from J, the gap between germline ends came to 17 bases. The CDR3 loop reads CARYLPGRSNEKLFF. The CDR3 nucleotides are TGTGCCAGGTACCTACCGGGACGTTCTAATGAAAAACTGTTTTTT.

This chain connects TRBV20-1 to TRBJ1-2; D might be TRBD1 (6 bases). CDR1 is DFQATT, CDR2 SNEGSKA, per germline (reference sequence). The length of the CDR3 is 11 residues. Trimming cost V 6 bases and J 8 bases, with 13 bases left between them. The CDR3 nucleotides read TGCAGTGCGAGGGGGGGGCAAGGCTACACCTTC. It encodes CSARGGQGYTF.

This clone was seen only once. V usage is TRBV29-1 and J usage is TRBJ2-2; no definite D call. Germline-derived CDR1 and CDR2 are SQVTM and ANQGSEA. The CDR3 extends over 13 amino acids. V was shortened by 4 bases and J by 3 bases, with 9 bases between the two germline ends. The CDR3 reads CSVVPDYTGELFF. The CDR3 bases are TGCAGCGTTGTCCCAGATTACACCGGGGAGCTGTTTTTT.

The chain uses TRBV30 and TRBJ1-2; the D is unclear. CDR3 length equals 13 residues. CDR1 and CDR2 (germline): GTSNPN, SVGIG (reference sequence). The V and J ends lost 3 bases and 4 bases respectively, with 12 bases between them. The CDR3 DNA reads as TGTGCCTGGAGCGACCAATCGACCTATGGCTACACCTTC. Protein: CAWSDQSTYGYTF. The full variable domain, with the rest looked up from reference TRBV30 and TRBJ1-2, is SQTIHQWPATLVQPVGSPLSLECTVEGTSNPNLYWYRQAAGRGLQLLFYSVGIGQISSEVPQNLSASRPQDRQFILSSKKLLLSDSGFYLCAWSDQSTYGYTFGSGTRLTVV.

The DNA for the CDR3 is TGTGCCAGCAGCGCTGGGGGAAACACCGGGGAGCTGTTTTTT. Translation: CASSAGGNTGELFF. This chain uses TRBV7-2 with TRBJ2-2, with D possibly called TRBD1 or TRBD2 (5 bases each). With 5 bases removed from V and 2 bases from J, the gap between germline ends came to 9 bases. Germline assignment: CDR1 SGHTA and CDR2 FQGNSA. The CDR3 loop spans 14 amino acids.

This chain joins TRBV11-2 and TRBJ1-2; 8 bases agree with TRBD1. The CDR3 contains 14 residues. The ends lost 2 bases at V and 6 bases at J; junction bases unmatched: 5. CDR1 is SGHAT and CDR2 is FQNNGV in the germline V gene. The CDR3 spells CASSLRTGSHGYTF. CDR3 bases: TGTGCCAGCAGCTTACGGACAGGGTCGCATGGCTACACCTTC.

This chain links TRBV7-8 with TRBJ2-7; D not certain. Between the trimmed V and J ends, which lost 1 base and 2 bases, there was a span of 15 bases. Germline V gives CDR1 SGHVS, CDR2 FQNEAQ. CDR3 length: 16 residues. CDR3 nucleotide sequence: TGTGCCAGCAGCTTAGGCCTTCGACGCAAACCCTACGAGCAGTACTTC. It codes for CASSLGLRRKPYEQYF. The full variable domain, with the rest looked up from reference TRBV7-8 and TRBJ2-7, is GAGVSQSPRYKVAKRGQDVALRCDPISGHVSLFWYQQALGQGPEFLTYFQNEAQLDKSGLPSDRFFAERPEGSVSTLKIQRTQQEDSAVYLCASSLGLRRKPYEQYFGPGTRLTVT.

A single count supports this clone. The CDR3 protein is CASSPQGETQYF. The CDR3, as DNA: TGTGCCAGCAGTCCCCAGGGAGAGACCCAGTACTTC. The V gene is TRBV6-5, the J gene TRBJ2-5; D might be TRBD1 (5 bases). The CDR3 sequence is 12 residues long. CDR1 MNHEY and CDR2 SVGAGI come from the germline V gene. V gave up 5 bases and J gave up 4 bases, with 8 bases separating them.

This clone came up a few times. Its ends do not fully match the called genes, so a read error is possible. The V and J genes are TRBV6-1 and TRBJ1-2; 8 bases fit TRBD1. CDR3 length: 17 amino acids. The germline CDR1 and CDR2 sequences are MNHNS and SASEGT. DNA of the CDR3: TGTGCAAGCAGTGAGCAACTGGGAGGGACAGGATTTAATGGCTACACCTTC. It codes for CASSEQLGGTGFNGYTF.

The chain combines TRBV5-1 with TRBJ1-1, with 8 bases matching TRBD1. The V gene end was trimmed by 4 bases and the J gene end by 1 base; junction bases not matched to a gene: 6. The CDR3 covers 15 residues. Germline-derived CDR1 and CDR2 are SGHRS and YFSETQ. The DNA for the CDR3 is TGCGCCAGCAGCGCCCGGACAGGGCCGAACACTGAAGCTTTCTTT. It codes for CASSARTGPNTEAFF.

This clone was counted a single time. The rearrangement uses TRBV7-6 and TRBJ2-7, with TRBD2 identical over 7 bases. The CDR3 runs to 16 residues. Germline V gene data show CDR1 as SGHVS and CDR2 as FNYEAQ. The ends lost 1 base at V and 5 bases at J; junction bases unmatched: 11. This CDR3 reads CASSLGGGSLGDEQYF. The CDR3 DNA reads TGTGCCAGCAGCTTAGGGGGGGGATCTCTGGGTGACGAGCAGTACTTC. Combining the CDR3 with reference TRBV7-6 and TRBJ2-7 gives the whole variable domain GAGVSQSPRYKVTKRGQDVALRCDPISGHVSLYWYRQALGQGPEFLTYFNYEAQQDKSGLPNDRFSAERPEGSISTLTIQRTEQRDSAMYRCASSLGGGSLGDEQYFGPGTRLTVT.

This chain uses TRBV7-9 with TRBJ2-5; 8 bases agree with TRBD2. Germline lookup yields CDR1 SEHNR and CDR2 FQNEAQ (reference sequence). This CDR3 is built from 16 residues. J lost 4 bases, V lost 3 bases, and 10 bases had no gene match. CDR3 sequence: CASSFSGGTGGETQYF. CDR3 nucleotides: TGTGCCAGCAGCTTCTCGGGGGGGACCGGGGGAGAGACCCAGTACTTC. The full variable domain, with the rest looked up from reference TRBV7-9 and TRBJ2-5, is DTGVSQNPRHKITKRGQNVTFRCDPISEHNRLYWYRQTLGQGPEFLTYFQNEAQLEKSRLLSDRFSAERPKGSFSTLEIQRTEQGDSAMYLCASSFSGGTGGETQYFGPGTRLLVL.

The chain carries TRBV28 and TRBJ1-5; weak D call: TRBD1 (6 bases). The germline gives CDR1 MDHEN, CDR2 SYDVKM. The CDR3 spans 16 residues. V lost 5 bases and J lost 7, with 21 bases in between. CDR3 sequence (DNA): TGTGCCAGCAGTGTCACTCTACAGGGTAAGGGCCAGCCCCAGCATTTT. Translated: CASSVTLQGKGQPQHF. The full variable domain, in which reference TRBV28 and TRBJ1-5 provide the parts outside the CDR3, is DVKVTQSSRYLVKRTGEKVFLECVQDMDHENMFWYRQDPGLGLRLIYFSYDVKMKEKGDIPEGYSVSREKKERFSLILESASTNQTSMYLCASSVTLQGKGQPQHFGDGTRLSIL.

This sequence joins TRBV27 and TRBJ2-2; no firm D call. The CDR3 is made up of 13 amino acids. Trimming took off 6 bases at V and 4 bases at J, with 9 bases between the two ends. Germline assignment: CDR1 MNHEY and CDR2 SMNVEV (reference sequence). The CDR3 DNA reads TGTGCCAGCAGCTCAGCCTTCACCGGGGAGCTGTTTTTT. Translating gives CASSSAFTGELFF.

The V gene is TRBV6-5, the J gene TRBJ2-7, with 9 positions matching TRBD2. J lost 4 bases, V lost 0 bases, and 4 bases had no gene match. Germline V lookup: CDR1 MNHEY, CDR2 SVGAGI. The CDR3 is 15 residues long. CDR3 coding DNA: TGTGCCAGCAGTTACTCTCCCCTAGCGGGATACGAGCAGTACTTC. Translation: CASSYSPLAGYEQYF.

Only a few counts were recorded for this clone. The chain couples TRBV7-9 to TRBJ1-6; 8 nucleotides line up with TRBD1. The CDR3 loop spans 15 amino acids. The V segment lost 0 bases and the J segment 8 bases; nucleotides outside the gene matches: 3. The V gene's germline CDR1 is SEHNR and CDR2 FQNEAQ (reference sequence). This chain's CDR3 is CASSLARGPDSPLHF. For the CDR3, the DNA is TGTGCCAGCAGCTTAGCCAGGGGGCCAGATTCACCCCTCCACTTT.

The chain carries TRBV5-1 and TRBJ2-1; D might be TRBD1 (7 bases). Germline V gives CDR1 SGHRS, CDR2 YFSETQ. V was trimmed by 0 bases and J by 3 bases, leaving 13 bases between them. The CDR3 length is 16 residues. CDR3 sequence: CASSLEGGQSYNEQFF. The CDR3 DNA reads as TGCGCCAGCAGCTTGGAGGGGGGACAGAGCTACAATGAGCAGTTCTTC.

V gene TRBV6-5 combines with J gene TRBJ1-4, with D unresolved. Trimming removed 0 bases from V and 2 bases from J, with 7 bases in between. The CDR3 has 15 residues. Germline V CDR1 and CDR2: MNHEY, SVGAGI. The CDR3 DNA reads as TGTGCCAGCAGTTACTCCTGGCAGACTAATGAAAAACTGTTTTTT. Protein: CASSYSWQTNEKLFF.